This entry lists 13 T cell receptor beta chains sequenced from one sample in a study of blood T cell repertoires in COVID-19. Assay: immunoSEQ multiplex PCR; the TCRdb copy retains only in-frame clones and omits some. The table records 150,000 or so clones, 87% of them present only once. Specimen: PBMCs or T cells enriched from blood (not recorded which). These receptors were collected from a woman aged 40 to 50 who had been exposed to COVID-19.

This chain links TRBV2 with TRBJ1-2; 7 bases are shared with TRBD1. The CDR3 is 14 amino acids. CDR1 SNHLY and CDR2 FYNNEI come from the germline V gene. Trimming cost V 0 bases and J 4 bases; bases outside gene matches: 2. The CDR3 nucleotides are TGTGCCAGCAGTGAAGCTGCAGGGGGCTATGGCTACACCTTC. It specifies CASSEAAGGYGYTF.

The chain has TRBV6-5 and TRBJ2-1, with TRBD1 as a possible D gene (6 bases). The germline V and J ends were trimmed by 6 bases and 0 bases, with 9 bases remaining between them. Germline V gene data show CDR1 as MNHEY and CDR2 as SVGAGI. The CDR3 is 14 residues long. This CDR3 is CASRGQSSYNEQFF. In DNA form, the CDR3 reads TGTGCCAGCAGAGGACAGAGCTCCTACAATGAGCAGTTCTTC.

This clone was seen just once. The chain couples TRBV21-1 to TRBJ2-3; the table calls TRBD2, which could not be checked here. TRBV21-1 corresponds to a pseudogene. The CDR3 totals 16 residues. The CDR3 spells CASSKGREPYTDTQYF. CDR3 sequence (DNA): TGTGCCAGCAGCAAAGGGAGGGAGCCCTACACAGATACGCAGTATTTT.

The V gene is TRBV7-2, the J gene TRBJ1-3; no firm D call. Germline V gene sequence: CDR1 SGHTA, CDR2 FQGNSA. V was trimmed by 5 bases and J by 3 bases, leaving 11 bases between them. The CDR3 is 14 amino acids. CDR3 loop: CASSPRGGGNTIYF. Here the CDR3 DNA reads TGTGCCAGCAGCCCGAGAGGCGGTGGAAACACCATATATTTT.

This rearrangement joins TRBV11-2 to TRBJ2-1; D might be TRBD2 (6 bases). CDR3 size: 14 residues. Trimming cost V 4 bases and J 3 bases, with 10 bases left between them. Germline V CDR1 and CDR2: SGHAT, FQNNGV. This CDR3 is CASSSGESYNEQFF. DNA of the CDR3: TGTGCCAGCAGCTCGGGGGAGAGCTACAATGAGCAGTTCTTC.

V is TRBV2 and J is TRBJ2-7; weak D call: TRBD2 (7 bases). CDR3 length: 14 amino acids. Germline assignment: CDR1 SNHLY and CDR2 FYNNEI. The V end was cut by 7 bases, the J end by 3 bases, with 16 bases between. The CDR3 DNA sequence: TGTGCCAGCACCCAAGGGGGGGACAACTACGAGCAGTACTTC. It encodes CASTQGGDNYEQYF. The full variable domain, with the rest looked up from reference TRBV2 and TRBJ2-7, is EPEVTQTPSHQVTQMGQEVILRCVPISNHLYFYWYRQILGQKVEFLVSFYNNEISEKSEIFDDQFSVERPDGSNFTLKIRSTKLEDSAMYFCASTQGGDNYEQYFGPGTRLTVT.

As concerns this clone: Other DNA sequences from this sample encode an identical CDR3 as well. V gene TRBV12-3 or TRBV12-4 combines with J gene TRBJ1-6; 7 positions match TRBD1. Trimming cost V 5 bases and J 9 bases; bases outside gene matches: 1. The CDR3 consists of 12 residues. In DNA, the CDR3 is TGTGCCAGCAGTCGACAGGGTTCACCCCTCCACTTT. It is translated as CASSRQGSPLHF.

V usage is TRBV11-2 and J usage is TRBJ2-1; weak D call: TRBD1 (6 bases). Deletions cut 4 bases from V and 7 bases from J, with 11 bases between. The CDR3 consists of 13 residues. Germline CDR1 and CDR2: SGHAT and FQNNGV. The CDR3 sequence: CASSSRRGNEQFF. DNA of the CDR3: TGTGCCAGCAGCTCCCGCAGGGGAAATGAGCAGTTCTTC.

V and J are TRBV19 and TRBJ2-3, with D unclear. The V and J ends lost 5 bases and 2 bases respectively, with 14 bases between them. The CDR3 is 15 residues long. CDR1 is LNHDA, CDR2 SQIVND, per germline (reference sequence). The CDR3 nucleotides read TGTGCCAGTAGTGCTGTCGCCGCGGACACAGATACGCAGTATTTT. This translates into CASSAVAADTDTQYF.

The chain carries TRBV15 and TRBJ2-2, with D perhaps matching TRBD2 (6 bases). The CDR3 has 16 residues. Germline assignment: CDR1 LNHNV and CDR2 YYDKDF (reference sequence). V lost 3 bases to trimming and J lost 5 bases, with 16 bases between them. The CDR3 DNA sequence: TGTGCCACCAGCAGGGAGTTCATAGGACTAACCGGGGAGCTGTTTTTT. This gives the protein CATSREFIGLTGELFF.

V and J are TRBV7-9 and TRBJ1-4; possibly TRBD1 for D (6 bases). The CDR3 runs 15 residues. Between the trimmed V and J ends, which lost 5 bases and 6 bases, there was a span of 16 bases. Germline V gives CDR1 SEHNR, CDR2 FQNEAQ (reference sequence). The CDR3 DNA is TGTGCCAGCAGCCCTACCGACGGGACATATGAAAAACTGTTTTTT. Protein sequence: CASSPTDGTYEKLFF.

The CDR3 DNA follows: TGTGCCAGCCGACCAATTACTAGCGCGGCTACCTACGAGCAGTACTTC. Residues: CASRPITSAATYEQYF. The chain couples TRBV7-9 to TRBJ2-7; TRBD2 matches 7 bases. The CDR3 runs 16 residues. V was pared by 8 bases and J by 2 bases, with 15 bases of the junction left unmatched. Per the germline V gene, CDR1 is SEHNR and CDR2 is FQNEAQ (reference sequence). Drawing the rest from reference TRBV7-9 and TRBJ2-7, the complete variable domain is DTGVSQNPRHKITKRGQNVTFRCDPISEHNRLYWYRQTLGQGPEFLTYFQNEAQLEKSRLLSDRFSAERPKGSFSTLEIQRTEQGDSAMYLCASRPITSAATYEQYFGPGTRLTVT.

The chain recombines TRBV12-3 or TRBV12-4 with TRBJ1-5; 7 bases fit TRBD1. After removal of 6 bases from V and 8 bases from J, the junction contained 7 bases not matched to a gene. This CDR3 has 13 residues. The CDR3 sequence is CASSSTGLEPQHF. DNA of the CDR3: TGTGCCAGCAGCTCGACAGGGTTGGAGCCCCAGCATTTT.